Shown below are 20 T cell receptor beta chains from a single sample sequenced in a study of blood T cell repertoires in COVID-19. Measured with immunoSEQ multiplex PCR; TCRdb has only the in-frame clones, and not every one. Of just over 650,000 clones listed, about 90% are singletons. The source material was peripheral blood. The receptors stem from a young woman with acute or convalescent COVID-19.

This chain links TRBV9 with TRBJ2-2; 11 positions agree with TRBD1. V dropped 7 bases and J dropped 1; count of bases not matched to a gene: 12. CDR1 and CDR2 from the germline V gene are SGDLS and YYNGEE. The CDR3 extends over 18 amino acids. CDR3 bases: TGTGCCAGCGCAAAAGAGGGACAGGGGGGACGGAACACCGGGGAGCTGTTTTTT. Translating gives CASAKEGQGGRNTGELFF.

This clone was counted a few times. This chain uses TRBV9 with TRBJ2-1, with D possibly being TRBD2 (5 bases). The germline V and J ends were trimmed by 1 base and 3 bases, with 11 bases remaining between them. This CDR3 is 15 amino acids long. CDR1 and CDR2 (germline): SGDLS, YYNGEE. The CDR3 sequence: CASSVTSFFYNEQFF. The CDR3 DNA follows: TGTGCCAGCAGCGTAACTAGTTTTTTCTACAATGAGCAGTTCTTC.

The chain has TRBV7-3 and TRBJ2-7; D is ambiguous. Germline values: CDR1 SGHTA, CDR2 FQGTGA. The CDR3 extends over 9 amino acids. CDR3 in DNA: TGTGCCAGCAGCCTGGGCCCTGGGGTC. Its translation: CASSLGPGV.

The V and J genes are TRBV27 and TRBJ1-1; TRBD1 aligns across 7 bases. Trimming removed 2 bases from V and 3 bases from J; junction bases left unmatched: 6. Germline V gene data show CDR1 as MNHEY and CDR2 as SMNVEV (reference sequence). The CDR3 has 15 amino acids. The CDR3 is CASSLSQGVYTEAFF. The DNA of the CDR3 is TGTGCCAGCAGTTTAAGCCAGGGGGTCTACACTGAAGCTTTCTTT.

The genes are TRBV5-6 and TRBJ2-7; 7 bases line up with TRBD1. Looked up from germline, CDR1 is SGHDT and CDR2 is YYEEEE. V shed 3 bases, J shed 1 base, and the junction held 10 bases outside the gene matches. The CDR3 runs 16 residues. This chain's CDR3 is CASSSKQGRSSYEQYF. CDR3 nucleotide sequence: TGTGCCAGCAGCTCAAAACAGGGGCGAAGTTCCTACGAGCAGTACTTC.

The rearrangement joins TRBV6-4 to TRBJ2-3, with 8 bases that match TRBD2. The germline V gene encodes CDR1 MRHNA and CDR2 SNTAGT. The ends lost 10 bases at V and 0 bases at J; junction bases unmatched: 9. The CDR3 covers 15 residues. CDR3 loop: CATLAVAGSTDTQYF. The CDR3 DNA reads TGTGCCACCCTAGCGGTAGCGGGGAGCACAGATACGCAGTATTTT.

The V gene is TRBV5-1, the J gene TRBJ1-6; possible D gene TRBD1, 6 bases. Looked up from germline, CDR1 is SGHRS and CDR2 is YFSETQ. This CDR3 has 16 residues. With 0 bases removed from V and 7 bases from J, the gap between germline ends came to 14 bases. CDR3 loop: CASSLAGTSGNSPLHF. CDR3 nucleotide sequence: TGCGCCAGCAGCTTGGCCGGGACATCGGGGAATTCACCCCTCCACTTT. The entire variable domain, with the rest obtained from reference TRBV5-1 and TRBJ1-6, is as follows: KAGVTQTPRYLIKTRGQQVTLSCSPISGHRSVSWYQQTPGQGLQFLFEYFSETQRNKGNFPGRFSGRQFSNSRSEMNVSTLELGDSALYLCASSLAGTSGNSPLHFGNGTRLTVT.

The genes are TRBV6-1 and TRBJ1-1; weak D call: TRBD1 (6 bases). Deletions cut 3 bases from V and 7 bases from J, with 15 bases between. This CDR3 is 14 amino acids long. Germline V gives CDR1 MNHNS, CDR2 SASEGT. CDR3 sequence reads: CASSDRGGDSEAFF. The CDR3 DNA sequence: TGTGCCAGCAGTGATAGGGGGGGAGACAGTGAAGCTTTCTTT.

V is TRBV2 and J is TRBJ1-2; D not resolved. Trimming pared 3 bases from V and 2 bases from J, leaving 10 bases between. The CDR3 extends over 14 amino acids. Germline V lookup: CDR1 SNHLY, CDR2 FYNNEI. CDR3 DNA: TGTGCCAGCAGTGACTTATACGGGAACTATGGCTACACCTTC. This gives the protein CASSDLYGNYGYTF.

This chain links TRBV5-6 with TRBJ1-1; a weak D match, TRBD1 (5 bases). Per the germline V gene, CDR1 is SGHDT and CDR2 is YYEEEE. CDR3 length: 14 amino acids. V was cut by 6 bases and J by 1 base, with 13 bases left in between. The CDR3 nucleotides are TGTGCCAGCAATTACGCCGGGGGGAACACTGAAGCTTTCTTT. Translated: CASNYAGGNTEAFF.

The chain combines TRBV19 with TRBJ1-1, with D tentatively TRBD1 (5 bases). Germline CDR1 and CDR2: LNHDA and SQIVND (reference sequence). The CDR3 spans 16 residues. V was cut by 6 bases and J by 0 bases, with 17 bases left in between. CDR3 in DNA: TGTGCCAGTAGACCCAACAGGCGTCGAATGAACACTGAAGCTTTCTTT. Protein product: CASRPNRRRMNTEAFF.

The CDR3 nucleotides are TGTGCCTGGACTAGCGGGGGCACAGATACGCAGTATTTT. Protein: CAWTSGGTDTQYF. The chain recombines TRBV30 with TRBJ2-3; TRBD2 matches at 9 bases. Trimming at V came to 4 bases and at J to 1 base, leaving 0 bases not matched to a gene. Germline V CDR1 and CDR2: GTSNPN, SVGIG (reference sequence). CDR3 length: 13 amino acids.

A note on this clone: Additional DNA sequences in this sample encode the identical CDR3. The chain links TRBV30 to TRBJ1-2; D gene unclear. V lost 3 bases and J 4 bases, leaving 9 bases between the germline ends. Per germline, CDR1 GTSNPN and CDR2 SVGIG (reference sequence). The CDR3 consists of 12 residues. The CDR3 protein is CAWSRGTYGYTF. CDR3 sequence (DNA): TGTGCCTGGAGCCGGGGTACCTATGGCTACACCTTC.

This chain joins TRBV6-6 and TRBJ1-2; TRBD1 matches at 10 bases. CDR1 MNHNY and CDR2 SVGAGI come from the germline V gene (reference sequence). This CDR3 has 15 amino acids. Trimming removed 6 bases from V and 7 bases from J; junction bases left unmatched: 11. CDR3 nucleotide sequence: TGTGCCAGCAGCACCGGGACAGGGGTTTTGAGTGGCTACACCTTC. Protein: CASSTGTGVLSGYTF.

The V call is TRBV6-5, the J call TRBJ2-3; D possibly corresponds to TRBD1 (5 bases). The V end lost 0 bases, the J end lost 2 bases, and 12 bases lay between the germline ends. Germline CDR1 is MNHEY and CDR2 is SVGAGI. The CDR3 extends over 16 amino acids. CDR3: CASSYSQGYPTDTQYF. CDR3 bases: TGTGCCAGCAGTTACTCCCAGGGTTACCCCACAGATACGCAGTATTTT.

This sequence joins TRBV5-6 and TRBJ1-3, with D possibly being TRBD1 (5 bases). The germline V gene has CDR1 SGHDT and CDR2 YYEEEE. V lost 0 bases and J 4 bases, leaving 14 bases between the germline ends. The CDR3 runs 16 residues. CDR3 amino acids: CASSLGSRARGNTIYF. Written as DNA, the CDR3 is TGTGCCAGCAGCTTGGGGTCCAGGGCTAGGGGAAACACCATATATTTT.

This clone was recorded only once. The chain links TRBV6-5 to TRBJ1-3; weak D call: TRBD1 (5 bases). This CDR3 spans 15 amino acids. V was clipped by 9 bases and J by 0 bases, with 15 bases between them. CDR1 and CDR2 from the germline V gene are MNHEY and SVGAGI. This CDR3 is CASGGTAFSGNTIYF. The CDR3 region has the DNA TGTGCCAGTGGAGGGACCGCTTTCTCTGGAAACACCATATATTTT.

J is TRBJ1-6 and V is TRBV5-1, with D possibly being TRBD1 (6 bases). The V end lost 1 base, the J end lost 5 bases, and 13 bases lay between the germline ends. The CDR3 is 16 residues long. Germline V gene sequence: CDR1 SGHRS, CDR2 YFSETQ. The DNA of the CDR3 is TGCGCCAGCAGCTTGAGCCCGGGACACAATAATTCACCCCTCCACTTT. This translates into CASSLSPGHNNSPLHF.

CDR3 in DNA: TGCGCCAGCAGCCAAGCCGCGGGCATGAACACTGAAGCTTTCTTT. This sequence encodes CASSQAAGMNTEAFF. This chain connects TRBV4-1 to TRBJ1-1; no clear D gene. Germline V CDR1 and CDR2: MGHRA, YSYEKL. The CDR3 length is 15 residues. The V gene lost 1 base and the J gene lost 0 bases, with 9 bases spanning the gap.

This chain joins TRBV12-3 or TRBV12-4 and TRBJ1-2; 7 bases match TRBD1. Trimming removed 5 bases from V and 7 bases from J; junction bases left unmatched: 4. The CDR3 is made up of 12 amino acids. CDR3 bases: TGTGCCAGCAGTCAGGGACAGCGTGGCTACACCTTC. It specifies CASSQGQRGYTF.